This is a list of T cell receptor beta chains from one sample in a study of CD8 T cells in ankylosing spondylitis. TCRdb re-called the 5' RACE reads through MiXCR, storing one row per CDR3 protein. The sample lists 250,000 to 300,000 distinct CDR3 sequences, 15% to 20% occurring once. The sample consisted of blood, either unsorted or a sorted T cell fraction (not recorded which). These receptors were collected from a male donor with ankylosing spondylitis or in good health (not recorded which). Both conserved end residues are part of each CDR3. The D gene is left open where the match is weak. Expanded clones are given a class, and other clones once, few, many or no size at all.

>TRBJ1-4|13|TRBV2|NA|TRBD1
TGTGCCACAGGGGGTTTGACTAATGAAAAACTGTTTTTT
CATGGLTNEKLFF
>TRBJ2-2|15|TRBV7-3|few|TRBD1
TGTGCCAGCAGCTTAAGTACAGGGGGCACCGGGGAGCTGTTTTTT
CASSLSTGGTGELFF
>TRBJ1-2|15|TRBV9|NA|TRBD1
TGTGCCAGCAGCGTAGTGGACAGGGGTAATTATGGCTACACCTTC
CASSVVDRGNYGYTF
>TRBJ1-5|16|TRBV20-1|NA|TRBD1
TGCAGTGCTAGACCCTGGGACAGGGGGCTTGGACAGCCCCAGCATTTT
CSARPWDRGLGQPQHF
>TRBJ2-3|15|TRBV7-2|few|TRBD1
TGTGCCAGCAGCTTATGGGACAGGGGGATGGATACGCAGTATTTT
CASSLWDRGMDTQYF
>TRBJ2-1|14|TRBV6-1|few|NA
TGTGCCAGCAGTGAAGTTTTAGACGCCAGACTGCAGTTCTTC
CASSEVLDARLQFF
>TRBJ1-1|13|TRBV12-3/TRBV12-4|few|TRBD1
TGTGCCAGCAGTCCCCGACAGGGCCGTGAAGCTTTCTTT
CASSPRQGREAFF
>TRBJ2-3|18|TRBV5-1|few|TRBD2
TGCGCCAGCAGCTTGCCCCGGACTAGCGGGGAACTCACAGATACGCAGTATTTT
CASSLPRTSGELTDTQYF
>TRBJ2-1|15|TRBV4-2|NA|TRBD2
TGTGCCAGCAGCCTACAGCGGGGGGGCTACAATGAGCAGTTCTTC
CASSLQRGGYNEQFF
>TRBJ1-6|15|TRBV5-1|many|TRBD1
TGCGCCAGCAGCCCGGACAGGGCAGGAACCTCACCCCTCCACTTT
CASSPDRAGTSPLHF
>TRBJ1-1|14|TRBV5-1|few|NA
TGCGCCAGCAGCTTGGCATCCGGGCACACTGAAGCTTTCTTT
CASSLASGHTEAFF
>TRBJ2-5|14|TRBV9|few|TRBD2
TGTGCCAGCAGCGTCGGACTAGCGGAGGAGACCCAGTACTTC
CASSVGLAEETQYF
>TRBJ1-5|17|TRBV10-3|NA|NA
TGTGCCAGCAGTGCGTCGATTGGGCAGGGCCTAGGTCAGCCCCAGCATTTT
CASSASIGQGLGQPQHF
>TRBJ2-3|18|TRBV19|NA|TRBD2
TGTGCCAGTAGTATTGGAAGGCGTTTTAGCGGGGGCACAGATACGCAGTATTTT
CASSIGRRFSGGTDTQYF
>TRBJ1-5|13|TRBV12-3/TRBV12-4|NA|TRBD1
TGTGCCAGCAGTTCCAGACAGGGGCAGCCCCAGCATTTT
CASSSRQGQPQHF
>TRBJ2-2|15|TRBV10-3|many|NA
TGTGCCATCAGTGCGGGGCCTCAGGTGGTCGGGGAGCTGTTTTTT
CAISAGPQVVGELFF
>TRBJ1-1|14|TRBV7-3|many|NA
TGTGCCAGCAGCCTCGGACACTCGAACACTGAAGCTTTCTTT
CASSLGHSNTEAFF
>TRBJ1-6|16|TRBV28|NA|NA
TGTGCCAGCAGTTTAAGAGCAAGCTCCTATAATTCACCCCTCCACTTT
CASSLRASSYNSPLHF
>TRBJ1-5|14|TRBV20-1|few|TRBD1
TGCAGTGCCACGAGGGGACAGGGCGGTCAGCCCCAGCATTTT
CSATRGQGGQPQHF
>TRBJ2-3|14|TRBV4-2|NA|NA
TGTGCCGGCAGCCAGTCGGGTGGCACAGATACGCAGTATTTT
CAGSQSGGTDTQYF
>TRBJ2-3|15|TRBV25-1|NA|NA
TGTGCCAGCAGTGAGACGAAAATAGACACAGATACGCAGTATTTT
CASSETKIDTDTQYF
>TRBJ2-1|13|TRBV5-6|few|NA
TGTGCCAGCAGCCCGTCCACCTACAATGAGCAGTTCTTC
CASSPSTYNEQFF
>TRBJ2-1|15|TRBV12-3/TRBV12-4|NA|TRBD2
TGTGCCAGCAGTCCTACTAGCGGGAGTTGGAATGAGCAGTTCTTC
CASSPTSGSWNEQFF
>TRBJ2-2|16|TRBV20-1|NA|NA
TGCAGTGCTAGAGCGCTCCAGGGAAGGTACGACGGGGAGCTGTTTTTT
CSARALQGRYDGELFF
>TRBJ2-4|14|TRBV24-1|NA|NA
TGTGCCACCAGTGATTTGGCCTCGGGGAGCATTCAGTACTTC
CATSDLASGSIQYF
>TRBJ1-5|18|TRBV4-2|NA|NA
TGTGCCAGCAGCCAAGATCAAACGCTGGCAGGGAGCAATCAGCCCCAGCATTTT
CASSQDQTLAGSNQPQHF
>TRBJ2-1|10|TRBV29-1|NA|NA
TGCAGCGTTGACAGGGAGGAGCAGTTCTTC
CSVDREEQFF
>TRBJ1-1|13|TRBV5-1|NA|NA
TGCGCCAGCAGCCCTTGGGACCCGGATGAAGCTTTCTTT
CASSPWDPDEAFF
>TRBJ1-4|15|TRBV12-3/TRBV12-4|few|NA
TGTGCCAGCAGTTTAGCGGAAGTCCCGGGAGAAAAACTGTTTTTT
CASSLAEVPGEKLFF
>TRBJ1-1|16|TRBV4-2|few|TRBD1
TGTGCCAGCAGCCCCATAGGACAGGGGGGGAACACTGAAGCTTTCTTT
CASSPIGQGGNTEAFF
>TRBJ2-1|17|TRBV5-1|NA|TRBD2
TGCGCCAGCAGCTTGGGTCCTAGCGGGGGGTCCTACAATGAGCAGTTCTTC
CASSLGPSGGSYNEQFF
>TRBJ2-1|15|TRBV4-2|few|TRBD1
TGTGCCAGCAGTCTGACAGGGGGAGGGATTAATGAGCAGTTCTTC
CASSLTGGGINEQFF
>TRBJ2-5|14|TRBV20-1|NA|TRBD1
TGCAGTGCCATCTCGGGACAGGGGGTAGAGACCCAGTACTTC
CSAISGQGVETQYF
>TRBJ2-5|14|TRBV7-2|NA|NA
TGTGCCAGCAGCTTCCGCAAGTACCAAGAGACCCAGTACTTC
CASSFRKYQETQYF
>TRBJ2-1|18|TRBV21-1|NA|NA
TGTGCCAGCAGCAATCAGACAATGATAACGAGCTCCTACAATGAGCAGTTCTTC
CASSNQTMITSSYNEQFF
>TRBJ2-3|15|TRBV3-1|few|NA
TGTGCCAGCAGCTACTCCGGAGGGGCCCGAGATACGCAGTATTTT
CASSYSGGARDTQYF
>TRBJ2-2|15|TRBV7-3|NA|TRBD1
TGTGCCAGCAGCGCGACCGGGACAGGGACCGGGGAGCTGTTTTTT
CASSATGTGTGELFF
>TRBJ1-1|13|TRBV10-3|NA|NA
TGTGCCATCACAGACGGGATGAACACTGAAGCTTTCTTT
CAITDGMNTEAFF
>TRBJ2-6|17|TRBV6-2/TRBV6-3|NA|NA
TGTGCCAGCAGACCTCCAGGGACACCCTCTGGGGCCAACGTCCTGACTTTC
CASRPPGTPSGANVLTF
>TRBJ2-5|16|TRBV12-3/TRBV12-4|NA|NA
TGTGCCAGCAGTTTAGCGCTAAACGGGGGCCAAGAGACCCAGTACTTC
CASSLALNGGQETQYF
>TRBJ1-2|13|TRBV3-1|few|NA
TGTGCCAGCAGCCAAGAAGGGACGCGTGGCTACACCTTC
CASSQEGTRGYTF
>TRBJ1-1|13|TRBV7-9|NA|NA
TGTGCCAGCAGCTCGGGTGCGGGGGTCCCACCTTTCTTT
CASSSGAGVPPFF
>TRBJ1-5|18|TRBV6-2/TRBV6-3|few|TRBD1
TGTGCCAGCAGTTCCCTGAGGACAGGGGGCTTCGGCAATCAGCCCCAGCATTTT
CASSSLRTGGFGNQPQHF